This note documents a single T cell receptor beta chain sequence. Germline V gene lookup returns CDR1 SGHAT and CDR2 FQNNGV. The germline V and J ends were trimmed by 2 bases and 6 bases, with 14 bases remaining between them. The CDR3 is 14 amino acids. The data were obtained in a study of tumor and adjacent non-tumor tissue in lung cancer. On the study more broadly: Stage I to III disease affected roughly 10 men and about five women aged about 30 to 85. Samples averaged around 3.9 million productive TCRbeta reads each.

RNA was extracted from bulk tissue without any cell sorting. A modified ARM-PCR protocol with three rounds of nested PCR amplified TCRbeta. MiXCR, run by TCRdb on the multiplex PCR reads, gives a single entry per CDR3 protein. The sample yields about 120,000 distinct CDR3 sequences, nearly 85% seen once. The clonotype originates from a man between 65 and 85 years old with non-small cell lung cancer. The sample consisted of lung tumor tissue. This chain joins TRBV11-2 and TRBJ2-7, with D tentatively TRBD2 (5 bases). The CDR3 nucleotides read TGTGCCAGCAGCTTAAATCCCGGAGGATCCGAGCAGTACTTC. Translated, it gives CASSLNPGGSEQYF.